A single sample is the source of the 19 T cell receptor beta chains below, sequenced in a study of OX40 agonist ivuxolimab in advanced cancers. Sequenced by immunoSEQ multiplex PCR; TCRdb stores in-frame clones only, minus some. This table has roughly 53,000 clones, roughly 90% appearing once. The sample was CD4+ or CD8+ T cells sorted from blood, taken in a trial of the OX40 agonist ivuxolimab. Receptors originate from an adult with an advanced solid tumor such as melanoma, head and neck, liver or kidney cancer.

A single count supports this clone. V usage is TRBV9 and J usage is TRBJ1-2; a weak D match, TRBD1 (5 bases). Germline lookup yields CDR1 SGDLS and CDR2 YYNGEE. The CDR3 contains 15 residues. Deletions cut 4 bases from V and 8 bases from J, with 21 bases between. The CDR3 DNA sequence: TGTGCCAGCAGCCCGGGGGACCGAACAGCGATCGGCTACACCTTC. Translating it yields CASSPGDRTAIGYTF.

Written as DNA, the CDR3 is TGTGCCAGCCCGGGGGGAGGTAATGAGCAGTTCTTC. This sequence encodes CASPGGGNEQFF. This sequence joins TRBV7-9 and TRBJ2-1; TRBD2 matches at 7 bases. The ends lost 8 bases at V and 7 bases at J; junction bases unmatched: 5. The CDR3 is made up of 12 amino acids. CDR1 is SEHNR and CDR2 is FQNEAQ in the germline V gene (reference sequence).

The chain combines TRBV4-2 with TRBJ2-1, with 13 bases that match TRBD2. Germline assignment: CDR1 LGHNA and CDR2 YNFKEQ. The CDR3 has 17 residues. V gave up 0 bases and J gave up 10 bases; unmatched junction bases: 9. The CDR3 coding sequence is TGTGCCAGCAGCCAAGAGGTGACTAGCGGGAGGCCTGGGGAGCAGTTCTTC. Translation: CASSQEVTSGRPGEQFF.

The V gene is TRBV6-1, the J gene TRBJ1-4; maybe TRBD1 (6 bases). CDR3 size: 15 residues. V lost 1 base and J 12 bases, leaving 18 bases between the germline ends. Germline-derived CDR1 and CDR2 are MNHNS and SASEGT. CDR3 sequence reads: CASSEGGRERGELFF. In DNA form, the CDR3 reads TGTGCCAGCAGTGAAGGTGGTCGGGAGAGGGGGGAACTGTTTTTT.

The rearrangement uses TRBV18 and TRBJ2-2; 9 bases align to TRBD2. This CDR3 spans 16 amino acids. Germline-derived CDR1 and CDR2 are KGHSH and LQKENI. After removal of 0 bases from V and 6 bases from J, the junction contained 5 bases not matched to a gene. CDR3 sequence: CASSPPVAGEAGELFF. The CDR3 nucleotides read TGTGCCAGCTCACCACCCGTAGCGGGAGAAGCCGGGGAGCTGTTTTTT.

The J gene is TRBJ2-1, the V gene TRBV28; 10 bases line up with TRBD1. From germline, CDR1 is MDHEN and CDR2 SYDVKM. Trimming removed 4 bases from V and 12 bases from J; junction bases left unmatched: 12. The CDR3 is made up of 15 amino acids. The CDR3 reads CASSSGTGVLRPQFF. The CDR3 DNA reads TGTGCCAGCAGTTCTGGGACAGGGGTACTACGGCCGCAGTTCTTC.

The V gene is TRBV1, the J gene TRBJ2-5; the table's D call TRBD2 went unverified against the DNA. TRBV1 is described as a pseudogene. There are 15 residues in the CDR3. The CDR3 nucleotides are TGCACCAGCAGCCAAGGAAGGACGAGCGGGGAGACCCAGTACTTC. Protein product: CTSSQGRTSGETQYF.

V gene TRBV9 combines with J gene TRBJ1-2, with a possible D match to TRBD1 (5 bases). This CDR3 contains 14 residues. V was clipped by 0 bases and J by 3 bases, with 9 bases between them. Germline V gene lookup returns CDR1 SGDLS and CDR2 YYNGEE. This CDR3 is CASSVGGTDYGYTF. In DNA form, the CDR3 reads TGTGCCAGCAGCGTAGGAGGGACGGACTATGGCTACACCTTC.

The chain has TRBV11-3 and TRBJ2-7; a weak D match, TRBD2 (6 bases). Trimming took 5 bases from V and 7 from J, leaving 15 bases between them. Germline V gene lookup returns CDR1 SGHNT and CDR2 YENEEA. The CDR3 loop spans 13 amino acids. This chain's CDR3 is CASSRPSVFEQYF. DNA for the CDR3: TGTGCCAGCAGCCGGCCTAGCGTTTTTGAGCAGTACTTC.

The rearrangement uses TRBV28 and TRBJ1-5; D is unresolved. The CDR3 is 15 amino acids. V lost 2 bases, J lost 6 bases, and 14 bases lay in between. Germline CDR1 reads MDHEN; CDR2 reads SYDVKM. In nucleotides, the CDR3 is TGTGCCAGCAGTTTAGGGGTGTTCGGGAGTCAGCCCCAGCATTTT. Protein sequence: CASSLGVFGSQPQHF.

The gene calls are TRBV6-9 and TRBJ2-1, with 7 bases lining up with TRBD1. V was pared by 6 bases and J by 3 bases, with 5 bases of the junction left unmatched. Germline V lookup: CDR1 MNHGY, CDR2 SVAAGI. The CDR3 extends over 14 amino acids. The CDR3 loop reads CASRTGTVYNEQFF. CDR3 DNA: TGTGCCAGCAGGACCGGGACAGTCTACAATGAGCAGTTCTTC.

The genes are TRBV11-1 and TRBJ1-4; the match to TRBD1 covers 8 bases. Per the germline V gene, CDR1 is SGHAT and CDR2 is FQDESV (reference sequence). This CDR3 is built from 15 residues. V was pared by 4 bases and J by 8 bases, with 9 bases of the junction left unmatched. CDR3 region: CASSSQGAAEEKLFF. DNA of the CDR3: TGTGCCAGCAGCTCCCAGGGGGCAGCAGAAGAAAAACTGTTTTTT.

The chain employs TRBV28 and TRBJ2-5; TRBD2 aligns across 8 bases. Germline trimming cut 5 bases from V and 0 bases from J; bases unmatched to any gene: 5. The germline V gene has CDR1 MDHEN and CDR2 SYDVKM. The CDR3 loop spans 15 amino acids. CDR3 coding DNA: TGTGCCAGCAGTACGGGCGGGGGGCACCAAGAGACCCAGTACTTC. Translation gives CASSTGGGHQETQYF.

The chain has TRBV6-5 and TRBJ2-2; weak D call: TRBD2 (5 bases). From germline, CDR1 is MNHEY and CDR2 SVGAGI. The CDR3 has 15 residues. V lost 0 bases, J lost 6 bases, and 11 bases lay in between. CDR3 sequence: CASSYSPSSPGELFF. CDR3 sequence (DNA): TGTGCCAGCAGTTACTCTCCTAGCTCCCCCGGGGAGCTGTTTTTT.

The CDR3 loop reads CASSMRDRPLTDTQYF. CDR3 bases: TGTGCCAGTAGTATGAGAGACAGACCGCTCACAGATACGCAGTATTTT. The chain uses TRBV19 and TRBJ2-3; the D gene is possibly TRBD1 (5 bases). V lost 3 bases, J lost 2 bases, and 15 bases lay in between. The CDR3 contains 16 residues. Germline loops: CDR1 LNHDA, CDR2 SQIVND (reference sequence).

The CDR3 nucleotides are TGTGCCAGCAGCCAATTCCCCAAGGGTTCGGCGAACTATGGCTACACCTTC. Protein sequence: CASSQFPKGSANYGYTF. The rearrangement joins TRBV4-2 to TRBJ1-2; no firm D call. Germline lookup yields CDR1 LGHNA and CDR2 YNFKEQ. Trimming shortened V by 2 bases and J by 2 bases, and 18 bases separated the two germline ends. CDR3 length: 17 amino acids.

The chain uses TRBV29-1 and TRBJ2-1, with TRBD2 identical over 11 bases. This CDR3 region has 14 residues. Germline trimming cut 6 bases from V and 6 bases from J; bases unmatched to any gene: 7. Germline V CDR1 and CDR2: SQVTM, ANQGSEA. In nucleotides, the CDR3 is TGCAGCGTGGGGCTAGCGGGGGGTCTCAATGAGCAGTTCTTC. Translated, it gives CSVGLAGGLNEQFF.

The chain employs TRBV27 and TRBJ1-5; D unclear. The V end lost 3 bases, the J end lost 6 bases, and 9 bases lay between the germline ends. CDR1 is MNHEY, CDR2 SMNVEV, per germline (reference sequence). CDR3 length: 13 amino acids. The chain's CDR3 is CASSFMKGQPQHF. Here the CDR3 DNA reads TGTGCCAGCAGTTTCATGAAGGGTCAGCCCCAGCATTTT.

This clone was detected a few times. This chain links TRBV4-1 with TRBJ2-7; maybe TRBD2 (7 bases). The germline V gene encodes CDR1 MGHRA and CDR2 YSYEKL. V lost 5 bases to trimming and J lost 7 bases, with 24 bases between them. This CDR3 is 16 amino acids long. The CDR3: CASSARWEGQNREQYF. The CDR3 coding sequence is TGCGCCAGCAGCGCCCGATGGGAGGGACAAAATAGGGAGCAGTACTTC.